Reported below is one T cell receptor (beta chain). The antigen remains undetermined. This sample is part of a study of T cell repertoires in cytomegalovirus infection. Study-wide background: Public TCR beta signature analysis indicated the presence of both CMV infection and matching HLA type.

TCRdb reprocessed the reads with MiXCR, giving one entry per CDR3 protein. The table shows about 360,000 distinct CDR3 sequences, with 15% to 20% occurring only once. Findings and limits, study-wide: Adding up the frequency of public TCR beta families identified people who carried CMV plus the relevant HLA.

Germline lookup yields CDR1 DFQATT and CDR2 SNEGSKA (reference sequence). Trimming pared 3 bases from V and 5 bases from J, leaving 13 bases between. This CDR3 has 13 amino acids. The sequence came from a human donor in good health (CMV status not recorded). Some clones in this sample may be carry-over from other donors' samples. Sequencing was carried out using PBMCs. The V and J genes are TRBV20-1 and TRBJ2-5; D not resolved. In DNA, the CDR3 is TGCAGTGCTAGGTCCAGTGGTCGCGAGACCCAGTACTTC. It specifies CSARSSGRETQYF.